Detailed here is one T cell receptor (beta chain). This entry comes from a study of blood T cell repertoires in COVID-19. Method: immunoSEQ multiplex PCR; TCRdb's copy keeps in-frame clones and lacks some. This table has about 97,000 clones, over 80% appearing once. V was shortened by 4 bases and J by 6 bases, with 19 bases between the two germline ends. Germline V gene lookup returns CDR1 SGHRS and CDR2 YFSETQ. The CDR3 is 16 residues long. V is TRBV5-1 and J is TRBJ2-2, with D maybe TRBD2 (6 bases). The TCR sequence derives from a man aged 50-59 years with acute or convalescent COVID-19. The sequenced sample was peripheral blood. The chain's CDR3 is CASSPEPGRSAGELFF. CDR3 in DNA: TGCGCCAGCAGCCCGGAGCCAGGGAGGTCGGCCGGGGAGCTGTTTTTT.